A single sample is the source of the 30 T cell receptor beta chains below, sequenced in a study of OX40 agonist ivuxolimab in advanced cancers. The repertoire was sequenced with immunoSEQ multiplex PCR; TCRdb's copy has only in-frame clones and lacks some. This sample has tens of thousands of clones, with roughly 87% found just once. The specimen was CD4+ or CD8+ T cells sorted from blood, collected in a trial of the OX40 agonist ivuxolimab. The receptor source for this set is an adult with an advanced solid tumor such as melanoma, head and neck, liver or kidney cancer.

The V call is TRBV5-6, the J call TRBJ1-1; weak D call: TRBD1 (6 bases). The CDR3 consists of 13 residues. Germline V lookup: CDR1 SGHDT, CDR2 YYEEEE. With 1 base removed from V and 6 bases from J, the gap between germline ends came to 10 bases. The CDR3 is CASSLTAGAEAFF. CDR3 nucleotides: TGTGCCAGCAGCTTGACTGCAGGGGCTGAAGCTTTCTTT.

This clone occurred a few times. The genes are TRBV30 and TRBJ1-3; no firm D call. The CDR3 sequence is 12 residues long. V lost 1 base and J lost 4, with 5 bases in between. The germline V gene encodes CDR1 GTSNPN and CDR2 SVGIG (reference sequence). The CDR3 DNA follows: TGTGCCTGGAGTGGCCCCGGAAACACCATATATTTT. Translated: CAWSGPGNTIYF.

This clone appeared a few times. Here the CDR3 reads CASSPRGNQETQYF. The CDR3 DNA is TGTGCCAGCAGCCCCCGAGGCAACCAAGAGACCCAGTACTTC. This rearrangement joins TRBV9 to TRBJ2-5; no definite D call. In germline, CDR1 is SGDLS, CDR2 YYNGEE. Trimming took 4 bases from V and 0 from J, leaving 10 bases between them. The CDR3 sequence is 14 residues long.

The chain carries TRBV5-1 and TRBJ2-3; possibly TRBD1 or TRBD2 for D (7 bases each). The CDR3 is 14 residues long. Trimming shortened V by 4 bases and J by 6 bases, and 15 bases separated the two germline ends. In germline, CDR1 is SGHRS, CDR2 YFSETQ. The CDR3 bases are TGCGCCAGCAGCGACCCAGGGGGAGGGGATACGCAGTATTTT. Its protein is CASSDPGGGDTQYF.

The chain has TRBV5-1 and TRBJ2-5; D is possibly TRBD1 (5 bases). There are 14 residues in the CDR3. The germline V gene encodes CDR1 SGHRS and CDR2 YFSETQ. V lost 5 bases to trimming and J lost 1 base, with 12 bases between them. CDR3: CASSAAGSQETQYF. CDR3 nucleotide sequence: TGCGCCAGCAGTGCGGCAGGGTCCCAAGAGACCCAGTACTTC. Full variable domain (rest looked up from reference TRBV5-1 and TRBJ2-5): KAGVTQTPRYLIKTRGQQVTLSCSPISGHRSVSWYQQTPGQGLQFLFEYFSETQRNKGNFPGRFSGRQFSNSRSEMNVSTLELGDSALYLCASSAAGSQETQYFGPGTRLLVL.

This chain joins TRBV7-3 and TRBJ2-2; 7 bases map to TRBD2. This CDR3 has 15 amino acids. V lost 2 bases, J lost 6 bases, and 6 bases stayed unmatched. Germline CDR1 reads SGHTA; CDR2 reads FQGTGA. The CDR3 reads CASSLRGSGSGELFF. The CDR3 DNA follows: TGTGCCAGCAGCTTACGCGGTAGCGGGTCCGGGGAGCTGTTTTTT.

This clone came up once. The chain recombines TRBV5-6 with TRBJ2-7; the D is unclear. V dropped 4 bases and J dropped 3 bases, with 8 bases sitting between them. CDR1 SGHDT and CDR2 YYEEEE come from the germline V gene. This CDR3 has 12 residues. The CDR3, as DNA: TGTGCCAGCAGCCTCGACCGCTACGAGCAGTACTTC. Translating gives CASSLDRYEQYF. Filled out from reference TRBV5-6 and TRBJ2-7, the complete variable domain reads DAGVTQSPTHLIKTRGQQVTLRCSPKSGHDTVSWYQQALGQGPQFIFQYYEEEERQRGNFPDRFSGHQFPNYSSELNVNALLLGDSALYLCASSLDRYEQYFGPGTRLTVT.

The genes are TRBV12-5 and TRBJ2-2, with D tentatively TRBD1 (5 bases). V was cut by 6 bases and J by 0 bases, with 8 bases left in between. The length of the CDR3 is 14 residues. CDR1 is LGHNT and CDR2 is FRNRAP in the germline V gene. The CDR3 DNA sequence: TGTGCTAGTGGGGCAGGGCCGAACACCGGGGAGCTGTTTTTT. This gives the protein CASGAGPNTGELFF.

The rearrangement uses TRBV6-1 and TRBJ1-1; weak D call: TRBD1 (5 bases). The CDR3 length is 15 residues. V lost 5 bases, J lost 4 bases, and 17 bases lay in between. In germline, CDR1 is MNHNS, CDR2 SASEGT. Written as DNA, the CDR3 is TGTGCCAGCAGTACCACGATCGGGGCGCCCACTGAAGCTTTCTTT. Translation gives CASSTTIGAPTEAFF.

The CDR3 region is CAISWEVGNEQFF. CDR3 coding DNA: TGTGCCATCAGCTGGGAGGTCGGCAATGAGCAGTTCTTC. The rearrangement uses TRBV10-3 and TRBJ2-1, with a weak D call TRBD2 (6 bases). Germline V CDR1 and CDR2: ENHRY, SYGVKD. V was pared by 6 bases and J by 6 bases, with 12 bases between. The CDR3 runs 13 residues.

This clone was seen only a few times. J is TRBJ2-5 and V is TRBV11-2; 9 bases map to TRBD1. The V gene end was trimmed by 5 bases and the J gene end by 5 bases; junction bases not matched to a gene: 15. Germline values: CDR1 SGHAT, CDR2 FQNNGV. The CDR3 is 17 residues long. Here the CDR3 DNA reads TGTGCCAGCAGCAAAAACTTGGGACAGGGACTTACGGAGACCCAGTACTTC. Its translation: CASSKNLGQGLTETQYF.

V gene TRBV30 combines with J gene TRBJ2-7; weak D call: TRBD1 (7 bases). CDR3 length: 15 amino acids. V was clipped by 0 bases and J by 2 bases, with 14 bases between them. Germline V gene lookup returns CDR1 GTSNPN and CDR2 SVGIG (reference sequence). The CDR3 here is CAWSVGGGSTYEQYF. The DNA for the CDR3 is TGTGCCTGGAGTGTAGGAGGGGGCAGCACCTACGAGCAGTACTTC.

A note on this clone: Germline and junction disagree at one end, which may indicate a read error. This chain uses TRBV7-6 with TRBJ1-3; D is unclear. Germline V lookup: CDR1 SGHVS, CDR2 FNYEAQ. There are 14 residues in the CDR3. The CDR3 DNA sequence: TGTGCCAGCAGCGTAGCCCCAGTTGGAAACACCATATATTTT. Protein product: CASSVAPVGNTIYF. The full variable domain, rest sourced from reference TRBV7-6 and TRBJ1-3, is GAGVSQSPRYKVTKRGQDVALRCDPISGHVSLYWYRQALGQGPEFLTYFNYEAQQDKSGLPNDRFSAERPEGSISTLTIQRTEQRDSAMYRCASSVAPVGNTIYFGEGSWLTVV.

J is TRBJ1-1 and V is TRBV7-8; D may be TRBD1 (5 bases). The CDR3 length is 14 residues. Germline loops: CDR1 SGHVS, CDR2 FQNEAQ. Deletions cut 2 bases from V and 0 bases from J, with 7 bases between. The chain's CDR3 is CASSLRQMNTEAFF. The CDR3 DNA reads as TGTGCCAGCAGCTTACGACAGATGAACACTGAAGCTTTCTTT.

The chain couples TRBV7-9 to TRBJ1-2, with TRBD1 matching over 9 bases. Germline V gene data show CDR1 as SEHNR and CDR2 as FQNEAQ (reference sequence). J was trimmed by 8 bases and V by 3 bases; bases with no gene match: 7. The CDR3 totals 14 residues. The CDR3 DNA sequence: TGTGCCAGCAGCTTTGGGGGACAGGGAGGCGGCTACACCTTC. Amino acid sequence: CASSFGGQGGGYTF.

The chain couples TRBV11-2 to TRBJ2-1; 7 nucleotides agree with TRBD2. J was trimmed by 8 bases and V by 5 bases; bases with no gene match: 12. CDR1 and CDR2 from the germline V gene are SGHAT and FQNNGV. This CDR3 comprises 15 residues. CDR3 nucleotide sequence: TGTGCCAGCAGCCTCACCGGGGGAGGGCCCGATGAGCAGTTCTTC. Its translation is CASSLTGGGPDEQFF.

J is TRBJ2-5 and V is TRBV14; D unclear. This CDR3 contains 15 residues. V was clipped by 0 bases and J by 5 bases, with 13 bases between them. Looked up from germline, CDR1 is SGHDN and CDR2 is FVKESK. This CDR3 reads CASSQDIVPGETQYF. The CDR3, as DNA: TGTGCCAGCAGCCAAGATATCGTCCCCGGGGAGACCCAGTACTTC.

The chain recombines TRBV7-3 with TRBJ2-7; 8 nucleotides align to TRBD1. There are 14 residues in the CDR3. Losses at the gene ends were 4 bases for V and 6 bases for J; bases not matched to a gene: 8. Germline V gene lookup returns CDR1 SGHTA and CDR2 FQGTGA. The CDR3 here is CASSYGQGLGEQYF. In nucleotides, the CDR3 is TGTGCCAGCAGCTACGGACAGGGACTGGGCGAGCAGTACTTC.

CDR3 bases: TGTGCCAGCAGCGTAGGACTCCAGGGCCCAGAGACCCAGTACTTC. This encodes CASSVGLQGPETQYF. The rearrangement uses TRBV9 and TRBJ2-5; weak D call: TRBD1 (5 bases). Trimming removed 0 bases at V and 4 bases at J, with 13 bases between. Germline CDR1 is SGDLS and CDR2 is YYNGEE. The CDR3 length is 15 residues.

The rearrangement joins TRBV30 to TRBJ1-4; D is undetermined. The germline V gene encodes CDR1 GTSNPN and CDR2 SVGIG (reference sequence). The germline V and J ends were trimmed by 0 bases and 2 bases, with 13 bases remaining between them. CDR3 size: 16 residues. CDR3 amino acids: CAWSVPRGSTNEKLFF. Here the CDR3 DNA reads TGTGCCTGGAGTGTACCCCGGGGTAGCACTAATGAAAAACTGTTTTTT.

The gene calls are TRBV4-1 and TRBJ2-7; 7 positions match TRBD2. Trimming cost V 4 bases and J 2 bases; bases outside gene matches: 14. The CDR3 contains 17 residues. Germline CDR1 reads MGHRA; CDR2 reads YSYEKL. The DNA of the CDR3 is TGCGCCAGCAGCCCAGGGAATGCTCGCGGGGGAACCTACGAGCAGTACTTC. Protein product: CASSPGNARGGTYEQYF.

The chain recombines TRBV5-4 with TRBJ2-7; D perhaps matches TRBD2 (6 bases). The CDR3 runs to 13 residues. Germline CDR1 is SGHNT and CDR2 is YYREEE (reference sequence). Trimming shortened V by 4 bases and J by 5 bases, and 13 bases separated the two germline ends. DNA of the CDR3: TGTGCCAGCAGCCATCCGTCGGGGGACGAGCAGTACTTC. Translating gives CASSHPSGDEQYF.

The V and J genes are TRBV7-9 and TRBJ2-3, with D tentatively TRBD2 (6 bases). The CDR3 is made up of 13 amino acids. V was pared by 5 bases and J by 1 base, with 7 bases between. Germline V gene sequence: CDR1 SEHNR, CDR2 FQNEAQ (reference sequence). The CDR3 protein is CASSASGTDTQYF. Written as DNA, the CDR3 is TGTGCCAGCAGCGCTAGCGGCACAGATACGCAGTATTTT.

The J gene is TRBJ1-3, the V gene TRBV15; no firm D call. Per the germline V gene, CDR1 is LNHNV and CDR2 is YYDKDF (reference sequence). The CDR3 sequence is 15 residues long. Trimming stripped 5 bases from V and 0 bases from J, with 11 bases between. The CDR3 DNA reads TGTGCCACCAGCCCTCGGCCAAGCTCTGGAAACACCATATATTTT. This sequence encodes CATSPRPSSGNTIYF.

This clone has just one count. The genes are TRBV6-1 and TRBJ1-5; D ambiguous. The V and J ends lost 8 bases and 3 bases respectively, with 17 bases between them. There are 15 residues in the CDR3. The germline gives CDR1 MNHNS, CDR2 SASEGT. CDR3 sequence (DNA): TGTGCCAGCCGGGCAGACGGGGTTACCAATCAGCCCCAGCATTTT. The encoded protein is CASRADGVTNQPQHF.

V usage is TRBV11-2 and J usage is TRBJ2-5; unclear D gene. Deletions cut 2 bases from V and 7 bases from J, with 8 bases between. The CDR3 runs to 12 residues. Germline V gene lookup returns CDR1 SGHAT and CDR2 FQNNGV. The CDR3 region is CASSLLGGTQYF. The CDR3 nucleotides are TGTGCCAGCAGCTTATTGGGCGGGACCCAGTACTTC.

The chain couples TRBV7-9 to TRBJ2-5; a possible D gene is TRBD1 (5 bases). From germline, CDR1 is SEHNR and CDR2 FQNEAQ (reference sequence). The V end lost 6 bases, the J end lost 5 bases, and 13 bases lay between the germline ends. The CDR3 is 13 amino acids. The CDR3 bases are TGTGCCAGCAGTTACGGACAAGCCGAGACCCAGTACTTC. Amino acids: CASSYGQAETQYF.

The V and J genes are TRBV7-9 and TRBJ1-1; tentatively, D is TRBD1 (5 bases). The CDR3 spans 13 residues. Germline CDR1 SEHNR, CDR2 FQNEAQ (reference sequence). The ends were cut back, 4 bases at V and 10 bases at J, with 16 bases in the middle. Here the CDR3 reads CASSSYGGLGAFF. The CDR3 region has the DNA TGTGCCAGCAGCTCCTATGGGGGTTTAGGAGCTTTCTTT.

This CDR3 reads CASSLYASGGSSYNEQFF. The CDR3 DNA is TGTGCCAGCAGTTTATATGCTAGCGGGGGGAGCTCCTACAATGAGCAGTTCTTC. This rearrangement joins TRBV28 to TRBJ2-1, with 11 bases lining up with TRBD2. Germline CDR1 is MDHEN and CDR2 is SYDVKM. The CDR3 totals 18 residues. After removal of 1 base from V and 0 bases from J, the junction contained 5 bases not matched to a gene.

This chain links TRBV19 with TRBJ1-2, with 8 positions matching TRBD1. There are 14 residues in the CDR3. Unmatched junction bases numbered 4, after V lost 5 bases and J lost 2 bases. Per germline, CDR1 LNHDA and CDR2 SQIVND (reference sequence). CDR3 DNA: TGTGCCAGTAGTTCCTGGACAGGGAACTATGGCTACACCTTC. This sequence encodes CASSSWTGNYGYTF.